The 7 T cell receptor beta chains below were found in one sample sequenced in a study of shared clonotypes between healthy human individuals. The protocol was immunoSEQ multiplex PCR, while the TCRdb copy is restricted to in-frame clones and leaves out a portion. In the table there are around 2.3 million clones, around 95% of which are singletons. The sample comprised naive CD4+ T cells sorted from blood. Specified subset: CD45RA+ positively selected. Source of these receptors: a man younger than 35 in good health.

The chain has TRBV14 and TRBJ1-1, with D uncertain. V was cut by 2 bases and J by 12 bases, with 13 bases left in between. The CDR3 contains 12 residues. Looked up from germline, CDR1 is SGHDN and CDR2 is FVKESK. CDR3 in amino acids: CASSQTRSVPFF. In DNA, the CDR3 is TGTGCCAGCAGCCAAACCAGATCCGTCCCTTTCTTT.

The table lists this clone with a few counts. The identical CDR3 is also encoded by other nucleotide sequences in the sample. J is TRBJ2-5 and V is TRBV5-1; D not resolved. From germline, CDR1 is SGHRS and CDR2 YFSETQ. Trimming cost V 0 bases and J 4 bases, with 4 bases left between them. The CDR3 is made up of 12 amino acids. The CDR3 protein is CASSLDLETQYF. The DNA of the CDR3 is TGCGCCAGCAGCTTGGATTTAGAGACCCAGTACTTC.

In the case of this clone: Other DNA sequences within the sample encode an identical CDR3. V usage is TRBV5-1 and J usage is TRBJ2-1; tentatively, D is TRBD2 (7 bases). Per the germline V gene, CDR1 is SGHRS and CDR2 is YFSETQ. With 0 bases removed from V and 4 bases from J, the gap between germline ends came to 11 bases. The CDR3 runs 15 residues. The CDR3 coding sequence is TGCGCCAGCAGCTTGGACGGGGGGCTGTACAATGAGCAGTTCTTC. Its protein product is CASSLDGGLYNEQFF.

The rearrangement uses TRBV2 and TRBJ2-3; D might be TRBD1 (6 bases). In germline, CDR1 is SNHLY, CDR2 FYNNEI. CDR3 length: 14 residues. Trimming removed 10 bases from V and 4 bases from J, with 18 bases in between. The CDR3 spells CAIQGSEFPDTQYF. DNA for the CDR3: TGTGCCATCCAGGGGAGTGAGTTTCCAGATACGCAGTATTTT.

V gene TRBV19 combines with J gene TRBJ2-1; 14 nucleotides line up with TRBD2. CDR1 and CDR2 from the germline V gene are LNHDA and SQIVND (reference sequence). J was trimmed by 9 bases and V by 5 bases; bases with no gene match: 6. The CDR3 contains 15 residues. The CDR3 here is CASSRLAGGPGEQFF. The CDR3 bases are TGTGCCAGTAGTCGACTAGCGGGAGGGCCGGGTGAGCAGTTCTTC.

The CDR3 bases are TGTGCCAGCAGCCCCACAAGAGGGGCCAACGTCCTGACTTTC. It encodes CASSPTRGANVLTF. The chain recombines TRBV5-6 with TRBJ2-6; D gene ambiguous. Germline V gives CDR1 SGHDT, CDR2 YYEEEE. The germline V and J ends were trimmed by 4 bases and 4 bases, with 9 bases remaining between them. The CDR3 extends over 14 amino acids.

The V and J genes are TRBV30 and TRBJ2-7; D not resolved. The V end lost 6 bases, the J end lost 0 bases, and 15 bases lay between the germline ends. There are 14 residues in the CDR3. CDR1 is GTSNPN, CDR2 SVGIG, per germline (reference sequence). The CDR3 DNA follows: TGTGCCTGCCTCCCAGGAGAGATCTCCTACGAGCAGTACTTC. This translates into CACLPGEISYEQYF.